The rows below give T cell receptor beta chains drawn from one sample of a study of shared clonotypes between healthy human individuals. The method was immunoSEQ multiplex PCR; TCRdb's version includes in-frame clones alone and lacks a portion of them. This table has 1,100,000 or so clones, approximately 80% appearing once. Specimen: memory CD4+ T cells from PBMCs. Source of these receptors: a man aged 18-30 years in good health. Some clones in this sample may be carry-over from other donors' samples. Each CDR3 is given with its conserved first and last residue. The order of the fields is clone size, D gene, J gene, V gene, CDR3 protein, CDR3 DNA. A D gene is named only where the DNA matches it firmly. Clone size appears in some rows only: once, few, many, or a class for an expanded clone.

clone_size: few
d_call: TRBD2
j_call: TRBJ2-7
v_call: TRBV5-1
cdr3_aa: CASSLTSGNYEQYF
cdr3_nt: TGCGCCAGCAGCCTGACTAGCGGGAACTACGAGCAGTACTTC

clone_size: .
d_call: .
j_call: TRBJ2-7
v_call: TRBV30
cdr3_aa: CAWRNREYEQYF
cdr3_nt: TGTGCCTGGAGGAATCGGGAGTACGAGCAGTACTTC

clone_size: .
d_call: .
j_call: TRBJ1-1
v_call: TRBV30
cdr3_aa: CAWSGIDPRGTEAFF
cdr3_nt: TGTGCCTGGAGCGGGATCGATCCGCGGGGGACTGAAGCTTTCTTT

clone_size: once
d_call: .
j_call: TRBJ1-2
v_call: TRBV27
cdr3_aa: CASSLEGYYGYTF
cdr3_nt: TGTGCCAGCAGTTTAGAGGGTTACTATGGCTACACCTTC

clone_size: .
d_call: .
j_call: TRBJ2-4
v_call: TRBV11-2
cdr3_aa: CASSLTPRGTPLAKNIQYF
cdr3_nt: TGTGCCAGCAGCTTAACTCCCAGGGGGACTCCTCTAGCCAAAAACATTCAGTACTTC

clone_size: .
d_call: TRBD2
j_call: TRBJ2-7
v_call: TRBV4-3
cdr3_aa: CASSQDLRAGGPYEQYF
cdr3_nt: TGCGCCAGCAGCCAAGATCTTCGTGCGGGAGGGCCCTACGAGCAGTACTTC

clone_size: .
d_call: .
j_call: TRBJ1-2
v_call: TRBV10-1
cdr3_aa: CASSENRNYGYTF
cdr3_nt: TGCGCCAGCAGTGAAAACAGGAACTATGGCTACACCTTC

clone_size: .
d_call: TRBD2
j_call: TRBJ2-2
v_call: TRBV6-4
cdr3_aa: CASSRLAGTTGELFF
cdr3_nt: TGTGCCAGCAGTCGACTAGCGGGAACTACCGGGGAGCTGTTTTTT

clone_size: .
d_call: .
j_call: TRBJ1-1
v_call: TRBV6-1
cdr3_aa: CASSDGWGTEAFF
cdr3_nt: TGTGCCAGCAGTGATGGATGGGGCACTGAAGCTTTCTTT

clone_size: .
d_call: TRBD1
j_call: TRBJ2-7
v_call: TRBV27
cdr3_aa: CASSFLGQGLYEQYF
cdr3_nt: TGTGCCAGCAGTTTCCTAGGACAGGGACTCTACGAGCAGTACTTC

clone_size: .
d_call: .
j_call: TRBJ1-2
v_call: TRBV19
cdr3_aa: CATKTSYGYTF
cdr3_nt: TGTGCCACCAAGACATCCTATGGCTACACCTTC

clone_size: .
d_call: TRBD1
j_call: TRBJ1-1
v_call: TRBV2
cdr3_aa: CVSDRESTEAFF
cdr3_nt: TGTGTGTCGGACAGGGAGAGCACTGAAGCTTTCTTT

clone_size: few
d_call: TRBD2
j_call: TRBJ2-7
v_call: TRBV7-2
cdr3_aa: CASSLTSENEQYF
cdr3_nt: TGTGCCAGCAGCTTGACTAGCGAAAACGAGCAGTACTTC

clone_size: .
d_call: .
j_call: TRBJ2-3
v_call: TRBV6-5
cdr3_aa: CASSYGQARDTDTQYF
cdr3_nt: TGTGCCAGCAGTTACGGGCAGGCGAGGGACACAGATACGCAGTATTTT

clone_size: .
d_call: TRBD1
j_call: TRBJ1-5
v_call: TRBV19
cdr3_aa: CASSDRDRFLNQPQHF
cdr3_nt: TGTGCCAGTAGTGACCGGGACAGATTTTTAAATCAGCCCCAGCATTTT

clone_size: .
d_call: .
j_call: TRBJ2-5
v_call: TRBV6-1
cdr3_aa: CASTTLGGPQETQYF
cdr3_nt: TGTGCCAGCACTACGTTGGGAGGCCCCCAAGAGACCCAGTACTTC

clone_size: .
d_call: .
j_call: TRBJ1-4
v_call: TRBV10-3
cdr3_aa: CAISGYRGLGEKLFF
cdr3_nt: TGTGCCATCAGTGGGTACCGGGGGCTCGGGGAAAAACTGTTTTTT

clone_size: .
d_call: TRBD2
j_call: TRBJ2-1
v_call: TRBV9
cdr3_aa: CASSVSHTSGYNEQFF
cdr3_nt: TGTGCCAGCAGCGTATCCCATACTAGCGGATACAATGAGCAGTTCTTC

clone_size: .
d_call: TRBD2
j_call: TRBJ2-3
v_call: TRBV7-9
cdr3_aa: CASSAQREGPSTDTQYF
cdr3_nt: TGTGCCAGCAGCGCGCAGCGGGAGGGACCTAGCACAGATACGCAGTATTTT

clone_size: .
d_call: .
j_call: TRBJ2-3
v_call: TRBV9
cdr3_aa: CASSVEDSRSGDTQYF
cdr3_nt: TGTGCCAGCAGCGTAGAAGACAGTCGGAGCGGAGATACGCAGTATTTT

clone_size: .
d_call: .
j_call: TRBJ2-3
v_call: TRBV10-3
cdr3_aa: CAISESGGHTDTQYF
cdr3_nt: TGTGCCATCAGTGAGTCAGGAGGCCATACAGATACGCAGTATTTT

clone_size: .
d_call: .
j_call: TRBJ1-2
v_call: TRBV5-1
cdr3_aa: CASSPRGVYGYTF
cdr3_nt: TGCGCCAGCAGCCCCAGGGGTGTATATGGCTACACCTTC

clone_size: .
d_call: .
j_call: TRBJ2-7
v_call: TRBV5-1
cdr3_aa: CASSLGSGLHEQYF
cdr3_nt: TGCGCCAGCAGCTTGGGATCAGGTTTGCACGAGCAGTACTTC

clone_size: .
d_call: TRBD1
j_call: TRBJ2-7
v_call: TRBV23-1
cdr3_aa: CASSQASGQVFYEQYF
cdr3_nt: TGCGCCAGCAGTCAAGCTTCCGGACAGGTCTTCTACGAGCAGTACTTC

clone_size: .
d_call: .
j_call: TRBJ2-1
v_call: TRBV20-1
cdr3_aa: CSAPGNEQFF
cdr3_nt: TGCAGTGCCCCCGGCAATGAGCAGTTCTTC

clone_size: .
d_call: .
j_call: TRBJ2-7
v_call: TRBV5-1
cdr3_aa: CASSLATEGDEQYF
cdr3_nt: TGCGCCAGCAGCTTGGCCACGGAAGGGGACGAGCAGTACTTC

clone_size: .
d_call: .
j_call: TRBJ2-7
v_call: TRBV18
cdr3_aa: CASSQAGSYEQYF
cdr3_nt: TGTGCCAGCTCACAGGCAGGGAGCTACGAGCAGTACTTC

clone_size: .
d_call: .
j_call: TRBJ1-1
v_call: TRBV2
cdr3_aa: CASSEALRWGQGTEAFF
cdr3_nt: TGTGCCAGCAGTGAAGCGCTTCGTTGGGGCCAGGGCACTGAAGCTTTCTTT

clone_size: .
d_call: TRBD1
j_call: TRBJ2-5
v_call: TRBV9
cdr3_aa: CASSSRQGASETQYF
cdr3_nt: TGTGCCAGCAGCTCTCGACAGGGGGCTTCAGAGACCCAGTACTTC

clone_size: .
d_call: .
j_call: TRBJ1-1
v_call: TRBV7-9
cdr3_aa: CASSLTTNTEAFF
cdr3_nt: TGTGCCAGCAGCTTAACGACAAACACTGAAGCTTTCTTT

clone_size: .
d_call: TRBD1
j_call: TRBJ2-5
v_call: TRBV18
cdr3_aa: CASSRRTGETQYF
cdr3_nt: TGTGCCAGCTCACGACGGACAGGGGAGACCCAGTACTTC

clone_size: .
d_call: .
j_call: TRBJ2-5
v_call: TRBV7-3
cdr3_aa: CASSLTGTKETQYF
cdr3_nt: TGTGCCAGCAGCCTCACCGGGACAAAAGAGACCCAGTACTTC

clone_size: .
d_call: .
j_call: TRBJ1-3
v_call: TRBV28
cdr3_aa: CASSRAWSGNTIYF
cdr3_nt: TGTGCCAGCAGCCGCGCCTGGTCTGGAAACACCATATATTTT

clone_size: .
d_call: .
j_call: TRBJ1-1
v_call: TRBV5-1
cdr3_aa: CASNGKNRDTEAFF
cdr3_nt: TGCGCCAGCAATGGTAAAAACAGGGACACTGAAGCTTTCTTT

clone_size: .
d_call: TRBD1
j_call: TRBJ1-1
v_call: TRBV19
cdr3_aa: CASSSWAGGVNTEAFF
cdr3_nt: TGTGCCAGTAGTTCATGGGCAGGGGGGGTGAACACTGAAGCTTTCTTT

clone_size: .
d_call: .
j_call: TRBJ2-3
v_call: TRBV7-9
cdr3_aa: CASSPPGPHANMDTQYF
cdr3_nt: TGTGCCAGCAGCCCGCCGGGGCCCCACGCTAATATGGATACGCAGTATTTT

clone_size: .
d_call: .
j_call: TRBJ2-7
v_call: TRBV21-1
cdr3_aa: CASSPPQRTPPYEQYF
cdr3_nt: TGTGCCAGCAGCCCGCCACAGCGGACCCCGCCCTACGAGCAGTACTTC

clone_size: .
d_call: TRBD1
j_call: TRBJ1-2
v_call: TRBV6-6
cdr3_aa: CASRTDRVRGYTF
cdr3_nt: TGTGCCAGCAGGACGGACAGGGTGCGCGGCTACACCTTC

clone_size: .
d_call: TRBD2
j_call: TRBJ2-2
v_call: TRBV5-1
cdr3_aa: CASSSGLAGLNTGELFF
cdr3_nt: TGCGCCAGCAGCTCAGGACTAGCGGGACTGAACACCGGGGAGCTGTTTTTT

clone_size: .
d_call: .
j_call: TRBJ1-2
v_call: TRBV19
cdr3_aa: CASSIFWGSYGYTF
cdr3_nt: TGTGCCAGTAGTATTTTCTGGGGTTCCTATGGCTACACCTTC

clone_size: .
d_call: .
j_call: TRBJ2-3
v_call: TRBV29-1
cdr3_aa: CSSRGGTDTQYF
cdr3_nt: TGCAGCTCCAGGGGCGGCACAGATACGCAGTATTTT

clone_size: .
d_call: TRBD1
j_call: TRBJ2-3
v_call: TRBV27
cdr3_aa: CASRRQGKTDTQYF
cdr3_nt: TGTGCCAGCAGACGACAGGGAAAGACAGATACGCAGTATTTT

clone_size: .
d_call: TRBD1
j_call: TRBJ1-1
v_call: TRBV15
cdr3_aa: CATSRRQGARLGTEAFF
cdr3_nt: TGTGCCACCAGCAGAAGGCAGGGGGCGCGATTGGGGACTGAAGCTTTCTTT

clone_size: few
d_call: TRBD2
j_call: TRBJ2-1
v_call: TRBV5-1
cdr3_aa: CASTRLAGAPHNEQFF
cdr3_nt: TGCGCCAGCACCCGACTAGCGGGAGCACCCCACAATGAGCAGTTCTTC

clone_size: .
d_call: .
j_call: TRBJ1-4
v_call: TRBV30
cdr3_aa: CAWSVAAHATNEKLSF
cdr3_nt: TGTGCCTGGAGTGTAGCTGCCCACGCAACTAATGAAAAACTGTCTTTT

clone_size: .
d_call: TRBD2
j_call: TRBJ2-3
v_call: TRBV5-4
cdr3_aa: CASSSRQAGGSPDTQYF
cdr3_nt: TGTGCCAGCAGCTCGAGACAAGCGGGAGGGTCCCCAGATACGCAGTATTTT

clone_size: .
d_call: .
j_call: TRBJ2-3
v_call: TRBV5-1
cdr3_aa: CASSQEFPDTQYF
cdr3_nt: TGCGCCAGCAGCCAGGAGTTCCCAGATACGCAGTATTTT

clone_size: .
d_call: TRBD2
j_call: TRBJ2-5
v_call: TRBV5-4
cdr3_aa: CASSPPGGETQYF
cdr3_nt: TGTGCCAGCAGCCCCCCCGGGGGGGAGACCCAGTACTTC

clone_size: .
d_call: TRBD2
j_call: TRBJ2-1
v_call: TRBV5-1
cdr3_aa: CASSWGLAGSYNEQFF
cdr3_nt: TGCGCCAGCAGCTGGGGACTAGCGGGGTCCTACAATGAGCAGTTCTTC

clone_size: .
d_call: .
j_call: TRBJ2-5
v_call: TRBV4-3
cdr3_aa: CASSQDTLPGPALRETQYF
cdr3_nt: TGCGCCAGCAGCCAAGATACGTTACCGGGGCCGGCTCTCCGGGAGACCCAGTACTTC

clone_size: .
d_call: TRBD1
j_call: TRBJ1-2
v_call: TRBV2
cdr3_aa: CASSEQGGSNYGYTF
cdr3_nt: TGTGCCAGCAGTGAACAGGGGGGGTCTAACTATGGCTACACCTTC

clone_size: .
d_call: .
j_call: TRBJ1-1
v_call: TRBV12-5
cdr3_aa: CASGLGSGDQTEAFF
cdr3_nt: TGTGCTAGTGGTTTGGGTTCAGGCGATCAAACTGAAGCTTTCTTT

clone_size: .
d_call: TRBD2
j_call: TRBJ2-2
v_call: TRBV4-1
cdr3_aa: CASSQPLGGRTSSTGELFF
cdr3_nt: TGCGCCAGCAGCCAACCCCTCGGAGGAAGGACTAGCAGCACCGGGGAGCTGTTTTTT

clone_size: .
d_call: TRBD1
j_call: TRBJ2-2
v_call: TRBV5-5
cdr3_aa: CASSRPGQGAGELFF
cdr3_nt: TGTGCCAGCAGTAGACCGGGACAGGGGGCCGGGGAGCTGTTTTTT

clone_size: .
d_call: .
j_call: TRBJ1-2
v_call: TRBV4-2
cdr3_aa: CASSQDPDSHDGYTF
cdr3_nt: TGTGCCAGCAGCCAAGACCCGGACAGTCATGATGGCTACACCTTC

clone_size: few
d_call: .
j_call: TRBJ1-1
v_call: TRBV11-2
cdr3_aa: CASSVDPPWGAFF
cdr3_nt: TGTGCCAGCAGCGTGGACCCGCCTTGGGGAGCTTTCTTT

clone_size: .
d_call: .
j_call: TRBJ2-1
v_call: TRBV28
cdr3_aa: CASSSQLLLDEQFF
cdr3_nt: TGTGCCAGCAGTTCCCAACTACTTTTGGATGAGCAGTTCTTC

clone_size: .
d_call: .
j_call: TRBJ1-1
v_call: TRBV4-1
cdr3_aa: CASSQDTLGTWAFF
cdr3_nt: TGCGCCAGCAGCCAAGACACCTTAGGGACGTGGGCTTTCTTT

clone_size: .
d_call: TRBD2
j_call: TRBJ2-5
v_call: TRBV5-1
cdr3_aa: CASSSSGRQETQYF
cdr3_nt: TGCGCCAGCAGCTCTAGCGGGAGGCAAGAGACCCAGTACTTC

clone_size: .
d_call: .
j_call: TRBJ2-1
v_call: TRBV14
cdr3_aa: CASSQEGRAEQFF
cdr3_nt: TGTGCCAGCAGCCAAGAAGGCAGGGCTGAGCAGTTCTTC